The 6 T cell receptor beta chains listed next were all sequenced from one sample in a study of blood T cell repertoires in COVID-19. This table comes from immunoSEQ multiplex PCR, and its TCRdb copy is limited to in-frame clones, with some not included. The data hold 350,000 to 550,000 clones, with 75% to 90% observed a single time. Sequences were obtained from peripheral blood. The origin of the receptors is a woman younger than 45 with acute or convalescent COVID-19.

The chain recombines TRBV6-6 with TRBJ2-5; 9 bases are shared with TRBD2. The V segment lost 8 bases and the J segment 5 bases; nucleotides outside the gene matches: 6. This CDR3 region has 13 residues. Per the germline V gene, CDR1 is MNHNY and CDR2 is SVGAGI (reference sequence). Here the CDR3 reads CASVPSGIETQYF. CDR3 coding DNA: TGTGCCAGCGTGCCTAGCGGGATTGAGACCCAGTACTTC.

This rearrangement joins TRBV11-2 to TRBJ2-3; D remains ambiguous. The CDR3 has 15 residues. Germline V lookup: CDR1 SGHAT, CDR2 FQNNGV. V was clipped by 2 bases and J by 2 bases, with 11 bases between them. CDR3 amino acids: CASSLMALSTDTQYF. The CDR3 DNA sequence: TGTGCCAGCAGCTTAATGGCTCTCTCCACAGATACGCAGTATTTT. The whole variable domain, filled in from reference TRBV11-2 and TRBJ2-3, reads EAGVAQSPRYKIIEKRQSVAFWCNPISGHATLYWYQQILGQGPKLLIQFQNNGVVDDSQLPKDRFSAERLKGVDSTLKIQPAKLEDSAVYLCASSLMALSTDTQYFGPGTRLTVL.

V is TRBV5-1 and J is TRBJ2-2; TRBD1 is a possible D gene (6 bases). The CDR3 loop spans 16 amino acids. Trimming took 1 base from V and 3 from J, leaving 13 bases between them. Per the germline V gene, CDR1 is SGHRS and CDR2 is YFSETQ. The CDR3 bases are TGCGCCAGCAGCTTGTTCGGGCGGACAGACACCGGGGAGCTGTTTTTT. Residues: CASSLFGRTDTGELFF. Combining the CDR3 with reference TRBV5-1 and TRBJ2-2 gives the whole variable domain KAGVTQTPRYLIKTRGQQVTLSCSPISGHRSVSWYQQTPGQGLQFLFEYFSETQRNKGNFPGRFSGRQFSNSRSEMNVSTLELGDSALYLCASSLFGRTDTGELFFGEGSRLTVL.

The chain links TRBV19 to TRBJ2-6; 8 bases align to TRBD2. Trimming removed 6 bases from V and 1 base from J; junction bases left unmatched: 8. This CDR3 spans 17 amino acids. Germline CDR1 reads LNHDA; CDR2 reads SQIVND (reference sequence). CDR3 sequence (DNA): TGTGCCAGTAGCTCCGGGACTAGGATTTCTGGGGCCAACGTCCTGACTTTC. Translated: CASSSGTRISGANVLTF. The full variable domain, in which reference TRBV19 and TRBJ2-6 provide the parts outside the CDR3, is DGGITQSPKYLFRKEGQNVTLSCEQNLNHDAMYWYRQDPGQGLRLIYYSQIVNDFQKGDIAEGYSVSREKKESFPLTVTSAQKNPTAFYLCASSSGTRISGANVLTFGAGSRLTVL.

This sequence joins TRBV30 and TRBJ2-3; D is unresolved. The CDR3 is 11 residues long. V gave up 4 bases and J gave up 0 bases, with 2 bases separating them. Germline lookup yields CDR1 GTSNPN and CDR2 SVGIG (reference sequence). Written as DNA, the CDR3 is TGTGCCTGGACTAGCACAGATACGCAGTATTTT. Translating gives CAWTSTDTQYF.

The chain is built from TRBV7-3 and TRBJ1-1; unclear D gene. The V and J ends lost 0 bases and 5 bases respectively, with 16 bases between them. Germline-derived CDR1 and CDR2 are SGHTA and FQGTGA. The CDR3 runs to 16 residues. The CDR3 nucleotides are TGTGCCAGCAGCTTAACTGGAACTGCGCTAGGAACTGAAGCTTTCTTT. It translates to CASSLTGTALGTEAFF. Supplemented by reference TRBV7-3 and TRBJ1-1, the full variable domain reads GAGVSQTPSNKVTEKGKYVELRCDPISGHTALYWYRQSLGQGPEFLIYFQGTGAADDSGLPNDRFFAVRPEGSVSTLKIQRTERGDSAVYLCASSLTGTALGTEAFFGQGTRLTVV.